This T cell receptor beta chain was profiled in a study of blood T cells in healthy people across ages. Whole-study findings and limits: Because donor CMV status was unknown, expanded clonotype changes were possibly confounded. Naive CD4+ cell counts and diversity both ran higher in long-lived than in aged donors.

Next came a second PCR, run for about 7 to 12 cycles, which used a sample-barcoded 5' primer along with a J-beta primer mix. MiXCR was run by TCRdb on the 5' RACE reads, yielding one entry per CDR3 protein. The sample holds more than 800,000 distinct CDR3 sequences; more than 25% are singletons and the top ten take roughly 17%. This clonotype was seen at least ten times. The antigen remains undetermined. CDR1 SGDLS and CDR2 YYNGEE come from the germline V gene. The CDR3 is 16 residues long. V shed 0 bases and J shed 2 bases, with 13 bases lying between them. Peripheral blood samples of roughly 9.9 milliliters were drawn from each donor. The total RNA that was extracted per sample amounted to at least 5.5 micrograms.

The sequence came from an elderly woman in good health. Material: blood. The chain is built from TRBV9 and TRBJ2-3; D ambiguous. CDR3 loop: CASSVGPTIFTDTQYF. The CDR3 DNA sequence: TGTGCCAGCAGCGTAGGTCCAACGATATTCACAGATACGCAGTATTTT. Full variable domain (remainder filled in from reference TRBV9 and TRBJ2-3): DSGVTQTPKHLITATGQRVTLRCSPRSGDLSVYWYQQSLDQGLQFLIQYYNGEERAKGNILERFSAQQFPDLHSELNLSSLELGDSALYFCASSVGPTIFTDTQYFGPGTRLTVL.